This passage covers 7 T cell receptor beta chains from one sample sequenced in a study of T cells in Graves' hyperthyroidism and ophthalmopathy. Amplified TCR beta CDR3 regions derived from RNA transcripts. With the HTBI primer set, the TCR CDR3 went through a first round of RT-PCR. Using its own MiXCR run on the multiplex PCR reads, TCRdb lists one record per CDR3 protein. Of about 840,000 distinct CDR3 sequences listed, 35% to 45% are singletons. The sequenced sample consisted of blood. The source is a man aged 18 to 29 with Graves' hyperthyroidism.

This clonotype was picked up a small number of times. This chain joins TRBV11-3 and TRBJ2-2; 7 bases agree with TRBD1. The length of the CDR3 is 15 residues. J gave up 3 bases and V 4 bases, and 5 bases lay outside the gene matches. Germline CDR1 SGHNT, CDR2 YENEEA. CDR3 sequence reads: CASSSQGRDTGELFF. DNA for the CDR3: TGTGCCAGCAGCTCACAGGGGCGGGACACCGGGGAGCTGTTTTTT.

The V and J genes are TRBV5-1 and TRBJ1-5, with D perhaps TRBD1 (5 bases). The CDR3 covers 16 residues. Germline CDR1 SGHRS, CDR2 YFSETQ. Trimming left V 4 bases short and J 4 bases short, with 18 bases between. The DNA of the CDR3 is TGCGCCAGCAGCCCTGGTCTCGGAGGGGCTAATCAGCCCCAGCATTTT. This codes for CASSPGLGGANQPQHF.

V gene TRBV5-1 combines with J gene TRBJ2-2; 7 positions match TRBD1. CDR1 and CDR2 (germline): SGHRS, YFSETQ. V trimming: 3 bases; J trimming: 4 bases; junction bases outside the gene matches: 12. This CDR3 is built from 17 residues. The CDR3 reads CASSSDRSHIATGELFF. The CDR3, as DNA: TGCGCCAGCAGCTCGGACAGGTCCCACATCGCCACCGGGGAGCTGTTTTTT.

The rearrangement uses TRBV15 and TRBJ2-7; D might be TRBD2 (6 bases). The CDR3 loop spans 15 amino acids. The V and J ends lost 5 bases and 2 bases respectively, with 16 bases between them. Germline CDR1 and CDR2: LNHNV and YYDKDF (reference sequence). The CDR3, as DNA: TGTGCCACCAGCGTTGGTCGACTAGGAGCCTACGAGCAGTACTTC. Its protein product is CATSVGRLGAYEQYF. Looking up the rest from reference TRBV15 and TRBJ2-7 gives the full variable domain: DAMVIQNPRYQVTQFGKPVTLSCSQTLNHNVMYWYQQKSSQAPKLLFHYYDKDFNNEADTPDNFQSRRPNTSFCFLDIRSPGLGDTAMYLCATSVGRLGAYEQYFGPGTRLTVT.

The rearrangement joins TRBV6-5 to TRBJ1-1; no definite D call. The CDR3 length is 13 residues. Germline-derived CDR1 and CDR2 are MNHEY and SVGAGI. Trimming removed 2 bases at V and 5 bases at J, with 9 bases between. Here the CDR3 DNA reads TGTGCCAGCAGTTACGACCTTTTGACTGAAGCTTTCTTT. Encoded protein: CASSYDLLTEAFF.

The rearrangement uses TRBV12-3 or TRBV12-4 and TRBJ2-2; D remains unclear. The length of the CDR3 is 16 residues. V was clipped by 2 bases and J by 0 bases, with 10 bases between them. In nucleotides, the CDR3 is TGTGCCAGCAGTTTAAGGGCGCGGACGAACACCGGGGAGCTGTTTTTT. This sequence encodes CASSLRARTNTGELFF.

This clonotype was counted many times. The chain combines TRBV7-9 with TRBJ1-2, with unresolved D. This CDR3 spans 12 amino acids. CDR1 and CDR2 from the germline V gene are SEHNR and FQNEAQ (reference sequence). With 4 bases removed from V and 6 bases from J, the gap between germline ends came to 9 bases. In DNA form, the CDR3 reads TGTGCCAGCAGCTCTCTCGGCGATGGCTACACCTTC. Protein sequence: CASSSLGDGYTF.